This T cell receptor (beta chain) was identified in a study of blood T cell repertoires in COVID-19. The CDR3 covers 14 residues. Trimming removed 2 bases at V and 8 bases at J, with 10 bases between. The V gene's germline CDR1 is KGHSH and CDR2 LQKENI. Profiling relied on immunoSEQ multiplex PCR, and the TCRdb table lists in-frame clones only, not all of them. Altogether 200,000 to 250,000 clones are present, 85% being singletons, with the ten largest covering around 20%. The sequenced sample was PBMCs or T cells enriched from blood (not recorded which). This receptor was taken from a man between 40 and 49 years old who had recovered from COVID-19. V gene TRBV18 combines with J gene TRBJ1-6, with D uncertain. The CDR3 sequence is CASSPGGADSPLHF. In nucleotides, the CDR3 is TGTGCCAGCTCACCAGGAGGTGCTGATTCACCCCTCCACTTT. The whole variable domain, remainder taken from reference TRBV18 and TRBJ1-6, is NAGVMQNPRHLVRRRGQEARLRCSPMKGHSHVYWYRQLPEEGLKFMVYLQKENIIDESGMPKERFSAEFPKEGPSILRIQQVVRGDSAAYFCASSPGGADSPLHFGNGTRLTVT.